Shown below are 23 T cell receptor beta chains from a single sample sequenced in a study of blood T cell repertoires in COVID-19. Produced via immunoSEQ multiplex PCR; TCRdb's table is partial and in-frame only. The table has about 160,000 clones, about nine tenths seen once. The source material was peripheral blood. These receptor sequences come from a woman in her fifties or sixties who had recovered from COVID-19.

The chain couples TRBV4-1 to TRBJ1-2; TRBD1 might be the D (5 bases). The V end lost 1 base, the J end lost 4 bases, and 10 bases lay between the germline ends. The CDR3 extends over 14 amino acids. The germline gives CDR1 MGHRA, CDR2 YSYEKL. This CDR3 is CASSQGGGGYGYTF. Here the CDR3 DNA reads TGCGCCAGCAGCCAAGGTGGGGGGGGCTATGGCTACACCTTC.

The rearrangement joins TRBV3-1 (or the pseudogene TRBV3-2) to TRBJ1-1; D not resolved. The length of the CDR3 is 12 residues. The V end lost 1 base, the J end lost 11 bases, and 11 bases lay between the germline ends. The germline V gene encodes CDR1 LGHDT and CDR2 YNNKEL (reference sequence). The CDR3 here is CASSQGPSGAFF. The CDR3 nucleotides are TGTGCCAGCAGCCAAGGACCCTCCGGGGCTTTCTTT.

V is TRBV4-1 and J is TRBJ1-5; 7 bases match TRBD1. V dropped 4 bases and J dropped 0; count of bases not matched to a gene: 18. CDR1 is MGHRA and CDR2 is YSYEKL in the germline V gene. This CDR3 has 20 amino acids. In DNA, the CDR3 is TGCGCCAGCAGCCGGGTCGTGGGACAGAAAGGGCGGTATAGCAATCAGCCCCAGCATTTT. This translates into CASSRVVGQKGRYSNQPQHF.

The chain is built from TRBV7-6 and TRBJ1-2, with 8 bases aligning to TRBD1. The CDR3 spans 15 residues. With 5 bases clipped from V and 3 bases from J, the junction kept 8 bases outside the gene matches. Germline loops: CDR1 SGHVS, CDR2 FNYEAQ. The CDR3 is CASSKTGTGYYGYTF. The CDR3 coding sequence is TGTGCCAGCAGCAAAACCGGGACAGGATACTATGGCTACACCTTC.

The genes are TRBV13 and TRBJ1-6; TRBD1 aligns across 8 bases. In germline, CDR1 is PRHDT, CDR2 FYEKMQ (reference sequence). CDR3 length equals 16 residues. The junction had 8 bases not matched to a gene; V was cut back by 5 bases and J by 5 bases. CDR3 DNA: TGTGCCAGCAGCCGAAGGGACAGGAGTAATAATTCACCCCTCCACTTT. This sequence encodes CASSRRDRSNNSPLHF.

V and J are TRBV4-2 and TRBJ1-5; TRBD1 matches at 8 bases. This CDR3 has 15 residues. With 2 bases clipped from V and 3 bases from J, the junction kept 3 bases outside the gene matches. Germline lookup yields CDR1 LGHNA and CDR2 YNFKEQ. The CDR3: CASSQRTGINQPQHF. In DNA form, the CDR3 reads TGTGCCAGCAGCCAACGGACAGGGATCAATCAGCCCCAGCATTTT.

Note on this clone: Within the sample, other DNA sequences also encode this same CDR3. The chain is built from TRBV7-6 and TRBJ2-5; D unclear. CDR1 is SGHVS, CDR2 FNYEAQ, per germline. Trimming pared 6 bases from V and 2 bases from J, leaving 10 bases between. The CDR3 has 13 residues. The CDR3 reads CASSRGRQETQYF. The CDR3 bases are TGTGCCAGCAGTCGAGGAAGACAAGAGACCCAGTACTTC.

The V gene is TRBV18, the J gene TRBJ1-2; 9 nucleotides match TRBD1. The junction had 9 bases not matched to a gene; V was cut back by 3 bases and J by 1 base. This CDR3 region has 17 residues. Per the germline V gene, CDR1 is KGHSH and CDR2 is LQKENI. The CDR3 sequence is CASSPSTGGDFNYGYTF. The DNA for the CDR3 is TGTGCCAGCTCACCCTCGACAGGGGGGGATTTTAACTATGGCTACACCTTC.

The rearrangement joins TRBV5-4 to TRBJ1-2, with a possible D match to TRBD1 (6 bases). The CDR3 extends over 15 amino acids. Trimming took 4 bases from V and 2 from J, leaving 15 bases between them. Germline-derived CDR1 and CDR2 are SGHNT and YYREEE (reference sequence). The CDR3 sequence is CASSPNGQPNYGYTF. DNA of the CDR3: TGTGCCAGCAGCCCGAATGGACAGCCAAACTATGGCTACACCTTC.

The chain carries TRBV4-1 and TRBJ1-5, with D hard to call. From germline, CDR1 is MGHRA and CDR2 YSYEKL. Trimming stripped 0 bases from V and 2 bases from J, with 11 bases between. The length of the CDR3 is 16 residues. Here the CDR3 reads CASSQDWAVGNQPQHF. DNA for the CDR3: TGCGCCAGCAGCCAAGATTGGGCAGTCGGCAATCAGCCCCAGCATTTT.

The chain employs TRBV5-6 and TRBJ2-3; 7 positions match TRBD1. CDR1 and CDR2 (germline): SGHDT, YYEEEE. The trim removed 1 base at V and 1 base at J, leaving 3 bases unmatched. The CDR3 is 15 residues long. CDR3 coding DNA: TGTGCCAGCAGCTTGACAGGGGCTGGCACAGATACGCAGTATTTT. Translating gives CASSLTGAGTDTQYF.

The chain couples TRBV5-1 to TRBJ2-5; 12 bases are shared with TRBD2. J lost 4 bases, V lost 0 bases, and 4 bases had no gene match. The CDR3 has 16 amino acids. Germline V gene data show CDR1 as SGHRS and CDR2 as YFSETQ. CDR3 sequence: CASSLAPSGGAETQYF. The CDR3 DNA sequence: TGCGCCAGCAGCTTGGCCCCTAGCGGGGGGGCAGAGACCCAGTACTTC. Based on the CDR3 plus reference TRBV5-1 and TRBJ2-5, the full variable domain is KAGVTQTPRYLIKTRGQQVTLSCSPISGHRSVSWYQQTPGQGLQFLFEYFSETQRNKGNFPGRFSGRQFSNSRSEMNVSTLELGDSALYLCASSLAPSGGAETQYFGPGTRLLVL.

This clone was observed a few times. The gene calls are TRBV9 and TRBJ2-3; D is uncertain. The length of the CDR3 is 13 residues. V was pared by 0 bases and J by 5 bases, with 7 bases between. Germline values: CDR1 SGDLS, CDR2 YYNGEE. In nucleotides, the CDR3 is TGTGCCAGCAGCGTAGTTGCAGGAGATACGCAGTATTTT. It is translated as CASSVVAGDTQYF. The entire variable domain, with the rest obtained from reference TRBV9 and TRBJ2-3, is as follows: DSGVTQTPKHLITATGQRVTLRCSPRSGDLSVYWYQQSLDQGLQFLIQYYNGEERAKGNILERFSAQQFPDLHSELNLSSLELGDSALYFCASSVVAGDTQYFGPGTRLTVL.

CDR3 coding DNA: TGTGCCAGCAGCTTGGGCCAGGGTCAGCCCCAGCATTTT. Translated: CASSLGQGQPQHF. V usage is TRBV7-9 and J usage is TRBJ1-5; possible D gene TRBD1, 5 bases. The germline V and J ends were trimmed by 3 bases and 6 bases, with 9 bases remaining between them. The germline CDR1 and CDR2 sequences are SEHNR and FQNEAQ (reference sequence). This CDR3 is 13 amino acids long.

Only a few counts were recorded for this clone. One end of the junction fails to match germline, which may point to a read error. The chain recombines TRBV7-7 with TRBJ2-3, with 11 bases fitting TRBD1. CDR3 size: 15 residues. CDR1 SSHAT and CDR2 FNYEAQ come from the germline V gene (reference sequence). The DNA for the CDR3 is TGTGCTAGCAGCTCCGGGACAGGGGGGCCAGATACGCAGTATTTT. It yields the protein CASSSGTGGPDTQYF.

This chain joins TRBV18 and TRBJ2-4; 9 bases align to TRBD1. The V gene end was trimmed by 6 bases and the J gene end by 1 base; junction bases not matched to a gene: 19. The CDR3 extends over 20 amino acids. Germline V CDR1 and CDR2: KGHSH, LQKENI. The CDR3 DNA is TGTGCCAGCTCCCCCTCCCATCCCGGGACAGGGCTGGGGGCCAAAAACATTCAGTACTTC. Amino acid sequence: CASSPSHPGTGLGAKNIQYF.

The V call is TRBV5-1, the J call TRBJ1-3, with 9 bases lining up with TRBD1. This CDR3 comprises 19 residues. Germline CDR1 reads SGHRS; CDR2 reads YFSETQ. The trim removed 5 bases at V and 0 bases at J, leaving 15 bases unmatched. The DNA for the CDR3 is TGCGCCAGCAGGAGGACGTTACAGGGGGCAGGGAGCTCTGGAAACACCATATATTTT. It translates to CASRRTLQGAGSSGNTIYF. The variable domain in full, with the rest retrieved from reference TRBV5-1 and TRBJ1-3, is KAGVTQTPRYLIKTRGQQVTLSCSPISGHRSVSWYQQTPGQGLQFLFEYFSETQRNKGNFPGRFSGRQFSNSRSEMNVSTLELGDSALYLCASRRTLQGAGSSGNTIYFGEGSWLTVV.

This sequence joins TRBV19 and TRBJ2-6; TRBD1 agrees at 10 bases. The CDR3 runs 18 residues. Unmatched junction bases numbered 10, after V lost 4 bases and J lost 4 bases. The germline CDR1 and CDR2 sequences are LNHDA and SQIVND (reference sequence). This CDR3 reads CASSTSGQGFAGANVLTF. CDR3 coding DNA: TGTGCCAGTAGTACTTCGGGACAGGGGTTTGCGGGGGCCAACGTCCTGACTTTC.

The V gene is TRBV4-1, the J gene TRBJ2-7, with D maybe TRBD1 (5 bases). The CDR3 contains 14 residues. Germline V lookup: CDR1 MGHRA, CDR2 YSYEKL. The V end was cut by 4 bases, the J end by 0 bases, with 10 bases between. CDR3 amino acids: CASSPQTDSYEQYF. The CDR3 bases are TGCGCCAGCAGCCCTCAGACAGACTCCTACGAGCAGTACTTC.

V gene TRBV19 combines with J gene TRBJ2-7, with 10 bases identical to TRBD1. CDR1 is LNHDA, CDR2 SQIVND, per germline (reference sequence). V dropped 3 bases and J dropped 2; count of bases not matched to a gene: 10. The CDR3 runs 17 residues. For the CDR3, the DNA is TGTGCCAGTAGTATCGGGGAATGGACAGGGGGAACCTACGAGCAGTACTTC. It yields the protein CASSIGEWTGGTYEQYF.

This clone was seen only once. The J gene is TRBJ1-5, the V gene TRBV6-1, with D perhaps TRBD1 (5 bases). This CDR3 region has 15 residues. From germline, CDR1 is MNHNS and CDR2 SASEGT. The germline V and J ends were trimmed by 1 base and 0 bases, with 7 bases remaining between them. Written as DNA, the CDR3 is TGTGCCAGCAGTGAAGGGACAAGTAGCAATCAGCCCCAGCATTTT. Translation: CASSEGTSSNQPQHF.

J is TRBJ2-1 and V is TRBV19; 9 positions match TRBD1. With V trimmed by 5 bases and J by 8 bases, 7 bases remained unmatched. The CDR3 is made up of 14 amino acids. Germline V gene lookup returns CDR1 LNHDA and CDR2 SQIVND (reference sequence). The CDR3 DNA sequence: TGTGCCAGTAGTTCCCGGCGACAGGGGGATGAGCAGTTCTTC. It is translated as CASSSRRQGDEQFF. Together with reference TRBV19 and TRBJ2-1, the CDR3 gives the full variable domain: DGGITQSPKYLFRKEGQNVTLSCEQNLNHDAMYWYRQDPGQGLRLIYYSQIVNDFQKGDIAEGYSVSREKKESFPLTVTSAQKNPTAFYLCASSSRRQGDEQFFGPGTRLTVL.

The chain recombines TRBV28 with TRBJ2-1, with D perhaps matching TRBD2 (6 bases). Germline V gives CDR1 MDHEN, CDR2 SYDVKM. V was shortened by 3 bases and J by 6 bases, with 12 bases between the two germline ends. The CDR3 consists of 14 residues. The DNA for the CDR3 is TGTGCCAGCAGTTTCAGACTAGAGTTCAATGAGCAGTTCTTC. This codes for CASSFRLEFNEQFF.